This TCR beta chain was found in a study of blood T cell repertoires in COVID-19. Study overall: Acute-phase and convalescent COVID-19 samples originated in the United States, Italy and Spain. Nucleic acid was either cDNA or gDNA, and it came from T cells, B-cell-depleted T cells, or PBMCs.

Study processing details: Amplification of reference gene primers was used by the study to estimate nucleated cell counts. The table came from immunoSEQ multiplex PCR; TCRdb's copy has only in-frame clones and leaves some out. V and J calls and clone size are given by that table; D and trimming were obtained from the DNA. This sample has about 200,000 clones, with 70% to 90% found just once. The CDR3 extends over 16 amino acids. Germline lookup yields CDR1 SGHAT and CDR2 FQNNGV. V was shortened by 3 bases and J by 1 base, with 15 bases between the two germline ends. The chain is built from TRBV11-2 and TRBJ1-2, with D uncertain. The sequencing input was peripheral blood. This sequence was found in a woman in her forties with acute or convalescent COVID-19. The CDR3 nucleotides read TGTGCCAGCAGCTTGAGACCCCATGAGGGTAACTATGGCTACACCTTC. It is translated as CASSLRPHEGNYGYTF. The variable domain in full, completed from reference TRBV11-2 and TRBJ1-2, reads EAGVAQSPRYKIIEKRQSVAFWCNPISGHATLYWYQQILGQGPKLLIQFQNNGVVDDSQLPKDRFSAERLKGVDSTLKIQPAKLEDSAVYLCASSLRPHEGNYGYTFGSGTRLTVV.